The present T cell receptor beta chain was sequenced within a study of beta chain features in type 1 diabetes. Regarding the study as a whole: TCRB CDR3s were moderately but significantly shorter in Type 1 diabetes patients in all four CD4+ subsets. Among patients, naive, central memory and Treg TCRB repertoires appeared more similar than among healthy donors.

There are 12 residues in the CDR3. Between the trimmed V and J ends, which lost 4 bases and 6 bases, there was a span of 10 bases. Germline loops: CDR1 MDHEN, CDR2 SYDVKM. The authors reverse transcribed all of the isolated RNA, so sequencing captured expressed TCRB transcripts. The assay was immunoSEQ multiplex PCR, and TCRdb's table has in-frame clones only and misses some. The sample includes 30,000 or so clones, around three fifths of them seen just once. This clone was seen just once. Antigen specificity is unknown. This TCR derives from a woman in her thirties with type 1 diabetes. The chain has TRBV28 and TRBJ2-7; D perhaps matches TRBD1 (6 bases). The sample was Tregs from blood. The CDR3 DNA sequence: TGTGCCAGCAGTTACAGGGACACCGAGCAGTACTTC. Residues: CASSYRDTEQYF. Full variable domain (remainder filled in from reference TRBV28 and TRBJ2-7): DVKVTQSSRYLVKRTGEKVFLECVQDMDHENMFWYRQDPGLGLRLIYFSYDVKMKEKGDIPEGYSVSREKKERFSLILESASTNQTSMYLCASSYRDTEQYFGPGTRLTVT.